The 10 T cell receptor beta chains in this list originate from one sample, sequenced in a study of cytomegalovirus exposure and HLA in healthy donors. Primers for the PCR totalled 60 Vbeta and 13 Jbeta. Libraries were prepared by immunoSEQ multiplex PCR; TCRdb keeps only in-frame clonotypes and omits some of them. The sample includes roughly 140,000 clones. The sample consisted of PBMCs. The receptors here all came from a male donor in good health and CMV-seronegative.

The chain has TRBV19 and TRBJ1-1, with unresolved D. The germline V gene has CDR1 LNHDA and CDR2 SQIVND (reference sequence). The V and J ends lost 1 base and 4 bases respectively, with 13 bases between them. The CDR3 totals 15 residues. The CDR3 nucleotides are TGTGCCAGTAGTATAGGCCAGTTACCGGGCACTGAAGCTTTCTTT. It yields the protein CASSIGQLPGTEAFF.

The gene calls are TRBV9 and TRBJ2-7, with TRBD1 identical over 8 bases. The CDR3 spans 15 residues. V shed 0 bases, J shed 2 bases, and the junction held 4 bases outside the gene matches. CDR1 and CDR2 from the germline V gene are SGDLS and YYNGEE. This chain's CDR3 is CASSVGTGNAYEQYF. The CDR3 DNA reads TGTGCCAGCAGCGTAGGGACAGGGAACGCCTACGAGCAGTACTTC.

CDR3 loop: CASSPGGGQRTMNTEAFF. CDR3 in DNA: TGTGCCAGCAGCCCGGGGGGGGGTCAGCGGACTATGAACACTGAAGCTTTCTTT. The rearrangement links TRBV7-8 to TRBJ1-1; D might be TRBD1 (5 bases). CDR1 and CDR2 from the germline V gene are SGHVS and FQNEAQ. This CDR3 is built from 18 residues. Trimming left V 5 bases short and J 0 bases short, with 22 bases between.

The chain has TRBV6-5 and TRBJ1-4, with D uncertain. The germline V and J ends were trimmed by 4 bases and 3 bases, with 15 bases remaining between them. The CDR3 totals 16 residues. Germline lookup yields CDR1 MNHEY and CDR2 SVGAGI. CDR3 residues: CASSFFPRKPNEKLFF. CDR3 bases: TGTGCCAGCAGTTTTTTCCCCAGGAAGCCTAATGAAAAACTGTTTTTT.

The V call is TRBV9, the J call TRBJ2-5; D is unresolved. The CDR3 spans 14 residues. Trimming removed 0 bases from V and 5 bases from J, with 11 bases in between. From germline, CDR1 is SGDLS and CDR2 YYNGEE. The CDR3 DNA reads TGTGCCAGCAGCGTAGATCAAGGAGTGGAGACCCAGTACTTC. Its translation is CASSVDQGVETQYF. Full variable domain (rest looked up from reference TRBV9 and TRBJ2-5): DSGVTQTPKHLITATGQRVTLRCSPRSGDLSVYWYQQSLDQGLQFLIQYYNGEERAKGNILERFSAQQFPDLHSELNLSSLELGDSALYFCASSVDQGVETQYFGPGTRLLVL.

The chain carries TRBV2 and TRBJ2-1, with D perhaps TRBD2 (6 bases). This CDR3 has 14 residues. The germline CDR1 and CDR2 sequences are SNHLY and FYNNEI. Trimming left V 4 bases short and J 10 bases short, with 17 bases between. Here the CDR3 DNA reads TGTGCCAGCAGTGGAGGGCGGAGGGGCGAGGAGCAGTTCTTC. As protein: CASSGGRRGEEQFF.

This chain joins TRBV18 and TRBJ2-3; the match to TRBD2 covers 11 bases. CDR3 length equals 18 residues. CDR1 is KGHSH and CDR2 is LQKENI in the germline V gene. The V gene end was trimmed by 2 bases and the J gene end by 2 bases; junction bases not matched to a gene: 9. The CDR3, as DNA: TGTGCCAGCTCACCAAGGCTGGGACTAGCGGATTCCACAGATACGCAGTATTTT. As protein: CASSPRLGLADSTDTQYF.

The chain combines TRBV19 with TRBJ1-6, with 7 positions matching TRBD1. The CDR3 loop spans 17 amino acids. In germline, CDR1 is LNHDA, CDR2 SQIVND (reference sequence). Losses at the gene ends were 6 bases for V and 7 bases for J; bases not matched to a gene: 15. In nucleotides, the CDR3 is TGTGCCAGTAGGGCCTTACAGGGGCCAATGGAGAATTCACCCCTCCACTTT. This sequence encodes CASRALQGPMENSPLHF.

The rearrangement joins TRBV18 to TRBJ2-1; the match to TRBD2 covers 12 bases. The V and J ends lost 6 bases and 7 bases, in that order; junction bases with no gene match: 10. The CDR3 spans 16 residues. Germline loops: CDR1 KGHSH, CDR2 LQKENI. The CDR3 protein is CASSPKTSGSANEQFF. CDR3 DNA: TGTGCCAGCTCGCCGAAGACTAGCGGGAGTGCGAATGAGCAGTTCTTC.

The rearrangement links TRBV19 to TRBJ2-3; weak D call: TRBD2 (5 bases). Germline V gene data show CDR1 as LNHDA and CDR2 as SQIVND (reference sequence). The CDR3 is made up of 17 amino acids. V dropped 3 bases and J dropped 4 bases, with 20 bases sitting between them. CDR3 DNA sequence: TGTGCCAGTAGTATGAGGGAAGGGAAGGTTGGAGCAGATACGCAGTATTTT. This codes for CASSMREGKVGADTQYF.